The T cell receptor beta chain under discussion was sequenced for a study of regulatory T cells in long-lasting Graves disease. Broader study findings: Persistent disease favored TRBV28, TRBJ1-2 and TRBJ2-5.

Trimming pared 0 bases from V and 6 bases from J, leaving 14 bases between. Germline V lookup: CDR1 LNHNV, CDR2 YYDKDF (reference sequence). The CDR3 runs to 15 residues. The time point: newly diagnosed GD, antithyroid drugs for less than 3 months. RNA isolated from PBMCs was used to make the TCR library. Investigators report Graves' disease was diagnosed under American Thyroid Association guidelines. As for this clonotype: The antigen remains unidentified.

Construction of TCR beta libraries relied on iRepertoire HTBI primers and on Arm-PCR targeting CDR3 regions. TCRdb processed the multiplex PCR reads anew with MiXCR; each CDR3 protein has one entry. The data contain about 440,000 distinct CDR3 sequences, roughly 15% of them singletons. The sample also formed part of further work on T cells in Graves' hyperthyroidism and ophthalmopathy. As that study records: The TCR CDR3 was amplified in a first-round RT-PCR using the HTBI primer set.

The receptor was isolated from a woman aged 25 to 45 with Graves disease. The V call is TRBV15, the J call TRBJ1-2, with D hard to call. This sample comprised peripheral blood mononuclear cells (PBMCs), obtained at new diagnosis, from a patient treated with antithyroid drugs. CDR3 coding DNA: TGTGCCACCAGCAGAGATCGGCAGTTTAAAGATGGCTACACCTTC. Amino acids: CATSRDRQFKDGYTF.